The clone carrying this TCR beta chain was observed at least ten times. Its antigen is not identified. This sample stems from a study of T cells in Graves' hyperthyroidism and ophthalmopathy. Overall study results and limits: Most clonotypes that expanded in the thyroid above 0.001 also showed up in blood.

The investigators amplified TCR beta CDR3 regions from RNA transcripts. First-round RT-PCR of the TCR CDR3 relied on the HTBI primer set. TCRdb fed the multiplex PCR reads into MiXCR, producing one record per CDR3 protein. Of about 290,000 distinct CDR3 sequences listed, approximately 13% are singletons. The CDR3 consists of 20 residues. After removal of 6 bases from V and 0 bases from J, the junction contained 15 bases not matched to a gene. The receptor comes from a woman aged 40 to 55 with Graves' hyperthyroidism. The chain uses TRBV12-3 or TRBV12-4 and TRBJ2-1, with 12 bases that match TRBD2. Sequenced material: blood. CDR3 region: CASSPTPGTSGWSSYNEQFF. CDR3 DNA: TGTGCCAGCAGCCCAACTCCCGGGACTAGCGGGTGGAGCTCCTACAATGAGCAGTTCTTC.